The rows below give T cell receptor beta chains drawn from one sample of a study of cytomegalovirus exposure and HLA in healthy donors. This table comes from immunoSEQ multiplex PCR, and its TCRdb copy is limited to in-frame clones, with some not included. The sample carries 200,000 to 250,000 clones, more than 60% recorded once. Sequenced: PBMCs. Every receptor here comes from a man in his forties in good health and CMV-seronegative. Both conserved end residues are part of each CDR3. The order of the fields is J gene, D gene, V gene, clone size, CDR3 protein, CDR3 DNA. A D gene is named only where the DNA matches it firmly. Clone size, where shown, is once, few, many, or a class for clones that have expanded.

>TRBJ2-7|TRBD2|TRBV15|-
CATSASAGTSGPYEQYF
TGTGCCACCAGCGCTTCAGCCGGGACTAGCGGTCCCTACGAGCAGTACTTC
>TRBJ2-1|TRBD1|TRBV7-2|-
CASSFDRGSYNEQFF
TGTGCCAGCAGCTTCGACAGGGGCTCCTACAATGAGCAGTTCTTC
>TRBJ1-5|TRBD1|TRBV15|-
CATSRALGQGNQPQHF
TGTGCCACCAGCAGAGCTCTTGGACAGGGAAATCAGCCCCAGCATTTT
>TRBJ2-7|-|TRBV11-1|once
CASSHRGGYEQYF
TGTGCCAGCAGCCACAGGGGGGGCTACGAGCAGTACTTC
>TRBJ2-2|TRBD2|TRBV7-9|-
CASSPRGLAGVHSTGELFF
TGTGCCAGCAGCCCCAGAGGGCTAGCGGGAGTCCACAGCACCGGGGAGCTGTTTTTT
>TRBJ1-4|TRBD1|TRBV29-1|-
CSVETGGESEKLFF
TGCAGCGTTGAGACAGGGGGCGAGAGTGAAAAACTGTTTTTT
>TRBJ2-1|-|TRBV5-1|-
CASSFGLGSSYNEQFF
TGCGCCAGCAGCTTCGGCCTAGGGAGCTCCTACAATGAGCAGTTCTTC
>TRBJ1-5|TRBD1|TRBV19|-
CASRTPGQGFLSQHF
TGTGCCAGTAGAACCCCGGGACAGGGATTCTTGTCCCAGCATTTT
>TRBJ2-4|TRBD1|TRBV7-2|-
CASSPGGQSKNIQYF
TGTGCCAGCAGCCCAGGGGGCCAGTCCAAAAACATTCAGTACTTC
>TRBJ1-5|-|TRBV27|once
CASSLGDGAGQPQHF
TGTGCCAGCAGTCTCGGCGATGGGGCCGGCCAGCCCCAGCATTTT
>TRBJ2-1|-|TRBV5-6|-
CASSLKGDSYNEQFF
TGTGCCAGCAGCTTGAAGGGGGACTCCTACAATGAGCAGTTCTTC
>TRBJ1-1|-|TRBV4-3|-
CASSQDPPTAGLGSTEAFF
TGCGCCAGCAGCCAAGATCCTCCGACGGCAGGGCTCGGAAGCACTGAAGCTTTCTTT
>TRBJ1-2|TRBD1|TRBV4-2|-
CASSQEGQPTYGYTF
TGTGCCAGCAGCCAAGAGGGACAGCCTACCTATGGCTACACCTTC
>TRBJ2-7|TRBD1|TRBV2|-
CASSPGQGSYEQYF
TGTGCCAGCTCCCCAGGACAGGGATCGTACGAGCAGTACTTC